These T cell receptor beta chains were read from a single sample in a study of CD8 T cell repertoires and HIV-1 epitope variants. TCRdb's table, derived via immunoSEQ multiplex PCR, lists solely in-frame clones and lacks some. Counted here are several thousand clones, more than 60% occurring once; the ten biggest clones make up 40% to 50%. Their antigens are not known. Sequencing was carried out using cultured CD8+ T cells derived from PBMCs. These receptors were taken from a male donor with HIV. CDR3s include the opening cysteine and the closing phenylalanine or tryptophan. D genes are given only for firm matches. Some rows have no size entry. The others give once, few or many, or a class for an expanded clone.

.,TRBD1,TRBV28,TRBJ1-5,TGTGCCAGCAGTTTAGGGGGACAGGGGCCAAATCAGCCCCAGCATTTT,CASSLGGQGPNQPQHF
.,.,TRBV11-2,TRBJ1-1,TGTGCCAGCAGCTTCGGAGGGAAAACTGAAGCTTTCTTT,CASSFGGKTEAFF
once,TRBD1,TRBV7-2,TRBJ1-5,TGTGCCAGCAGCCCGGGGACAGAGAGCCAGCCCCAGCATTTT,CASSPGTESQPQHF
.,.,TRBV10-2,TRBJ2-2,TGCGCCAGCAGTGAGTCGTTGCGGAGTTGGGAGCTGTTTTTT,CASSESLRSWELFF
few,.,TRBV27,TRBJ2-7,TGTGCCAGCAGTTTAGGGGGTAGCGAGCAGTACTTC,CASSLGGSEQYF
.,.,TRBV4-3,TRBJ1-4,TGCGCCAGCAGCCAAGATGGACGGTCTAATGAAAAACTGTTTTTT,CASSQDGRSNEKLFF
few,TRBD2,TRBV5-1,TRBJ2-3,TGCGCCAGCAGCGGGACTAGCGGGCTCACAGATACGCAGTATTTT,CASSGTSGLTDTQYF
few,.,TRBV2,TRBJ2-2,TGTGCCAGCATTGACACCGGGGAGCTGTTTTTT,CASIDTGELFF
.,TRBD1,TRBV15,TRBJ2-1,TGTGCCACCAGCGGTCCAGGGGTGGCCGGTTGGAAGGGGGCCCGAAATGAGCAGTTCTTC,CATSGPGVAGWKGARNEQFF
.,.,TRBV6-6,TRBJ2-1,TGTGCCAGCGAGTCACCACCCAATGAGCAGTTCTTC,CASESPPNEQFF
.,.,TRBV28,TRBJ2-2,TGTGCCAGCAAAGGGTTTTTTTCAGGGGTTAACACCGGGGAGCTGTTTTTT,CASKGFFSGVNTGELFF
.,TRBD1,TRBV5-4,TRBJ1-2,TGTGCCAGCAGCTGGCAGGAGACAGGGCTCGGCTACACCTTC,CASSWQETGLGYTF
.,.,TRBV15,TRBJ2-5,TGTGCCACCTCCCGAGGTCAGACCCAGTACTTC,CATSRGQTQYF
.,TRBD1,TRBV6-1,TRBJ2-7,TGTGCCAGCAGTGTCGACAGGGAAAACTACGAGCAGTACTTC,CASSVDRENYEQYF
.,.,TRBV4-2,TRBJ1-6,TGTGCCAGCAGCCAGGAAGGGGGGGGTTTCGGTTCACCCCTCCACTTT,CASSQEGGGFGSPLHF
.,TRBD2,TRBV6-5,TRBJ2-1,TGTGCCAGCAGTTACTCGACGACTAGCGGGGGTAATGAGCAGTTCTTC,CASSYSTTSGGNEQFF
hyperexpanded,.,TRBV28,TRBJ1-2,TGTGCCAGCGGCTTATATCCCTTGGACCTTAACTATGGCTACACCTTC,CASGLYPLDLNYGYTF
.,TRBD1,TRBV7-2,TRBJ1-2,TGTGCCAGCAGCTCCGGGACAGGGAGCTATGGCTACACCTTC,CASSSGTGSYGYTF
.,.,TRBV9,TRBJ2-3,TGTGCCAGCAGCGTAGAAGCGATCACAGATACGCAGTATTTT,CASSVEAITDTQYF
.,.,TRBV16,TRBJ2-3,TGTGCCAGCAGCCTCGGAGGGGCTAAATCGGATACGCAGTATTTT,CASSLGGAKSDTQYF
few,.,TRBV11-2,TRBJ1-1,TGTGCCAGCAGTTTAGGGGGGGGTGAAGCTTTCTTT,CASSLGGGEAFF
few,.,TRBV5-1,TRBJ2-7,TGCGCCAGCAGCCAAACAGGGGCGGGGTACGAGCAGTACTTC,CASSQTGAGYEQYF
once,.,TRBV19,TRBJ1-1,TGTGCCAGTAGTATAGCGACCCGGGGGCGAACTGAAGCTTTCTTT,CASSIATRGRTEAFF